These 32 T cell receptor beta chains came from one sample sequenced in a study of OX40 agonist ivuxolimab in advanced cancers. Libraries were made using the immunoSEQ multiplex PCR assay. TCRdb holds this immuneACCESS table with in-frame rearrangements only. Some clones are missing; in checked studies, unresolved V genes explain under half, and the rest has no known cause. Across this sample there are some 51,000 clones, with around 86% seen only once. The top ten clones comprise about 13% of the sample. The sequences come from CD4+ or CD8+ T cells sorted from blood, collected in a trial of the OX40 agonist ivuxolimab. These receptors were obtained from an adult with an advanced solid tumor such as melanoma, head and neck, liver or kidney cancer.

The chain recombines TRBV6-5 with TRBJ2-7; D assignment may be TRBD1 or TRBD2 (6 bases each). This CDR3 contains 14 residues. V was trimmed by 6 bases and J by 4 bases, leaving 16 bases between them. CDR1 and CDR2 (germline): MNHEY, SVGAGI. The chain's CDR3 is CASRFRGGLYEQYF. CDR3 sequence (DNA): TGTGCCAGCAGATTCCGAGGGGGGCTATACGAGCAGTACTTC.

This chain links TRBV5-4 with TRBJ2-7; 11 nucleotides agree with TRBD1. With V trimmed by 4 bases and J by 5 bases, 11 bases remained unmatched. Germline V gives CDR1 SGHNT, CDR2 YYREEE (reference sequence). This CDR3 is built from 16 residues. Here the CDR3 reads CASSGGQGASSDEQYF. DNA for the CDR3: TGTGCCAGCAGCGGCGGACAGGGGGCATCAAGCGACGAGCAGTACTTC.

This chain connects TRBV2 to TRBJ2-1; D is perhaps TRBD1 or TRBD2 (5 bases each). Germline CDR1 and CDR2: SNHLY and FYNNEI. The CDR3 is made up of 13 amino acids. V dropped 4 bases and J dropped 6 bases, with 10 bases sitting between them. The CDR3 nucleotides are TGTGCCAGCAGTGGAGGGACCTTCAATGAGCAGTTCTTC. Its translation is CASSGGTFNEQFF.

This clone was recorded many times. The CDR3 reads CASSTRGRWNEQFF. The CDR3 DNA reads TGTGCCAGTAGTACTAGGGGGCGCTGGAATGAGCAGTTCTTC. The J gene is TRBJ2-1, the V gene TRBV19; 7 nucleotides align to TRBD1. V was clipped by 4 bases and J by 7 bases; unmatched bases: 7. The germline V gene has CDR1 LNHDA and CDR2 SQIVND (reference sequence). The CDR3 consists of 14 residues.

The CDR3 DNA sequence: TGTGCCAGCTACAGGGTTCCTAACTATGGCTACACCTTC. Its translation is CASYRVPNYGYTF. The rearrangement joins TRBV6-4 to TRBJ1-2, with D perhaps matching TRBD1 (6 bases). Germline V CDR1 and CDR2: MRHNA, SNTAGT. The CDR3 length is 13 residues. The V and J ends lost 8 bases and 0 bases respectively, with 10 bases between them.

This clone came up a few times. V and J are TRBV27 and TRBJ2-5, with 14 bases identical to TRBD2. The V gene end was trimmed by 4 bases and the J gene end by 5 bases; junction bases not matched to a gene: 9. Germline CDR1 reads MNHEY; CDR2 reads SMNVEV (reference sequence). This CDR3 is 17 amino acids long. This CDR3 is CASSSGLAGVDRETQYF. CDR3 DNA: TGTGCCAGCAGTTCGGGACTAGCGGGGGTGGACAGGGAGACCCAGTACTTC.

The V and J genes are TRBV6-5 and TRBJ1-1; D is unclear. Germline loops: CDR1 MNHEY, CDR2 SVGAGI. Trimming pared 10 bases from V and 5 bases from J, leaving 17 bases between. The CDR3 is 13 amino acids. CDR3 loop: CATLDASGTEAFF. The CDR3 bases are TGTGCCACCCTTGATGCCTCGGGGACTGAAGCTTTCTTT.

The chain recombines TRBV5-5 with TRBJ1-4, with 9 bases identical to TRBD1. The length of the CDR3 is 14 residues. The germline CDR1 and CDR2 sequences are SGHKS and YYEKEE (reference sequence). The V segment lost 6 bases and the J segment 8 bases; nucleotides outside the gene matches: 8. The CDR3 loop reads CASITDRGDEKLFF. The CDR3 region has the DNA TGTGCCAGCATCACGGACAGGGGTGACGAAAAACTGTTTTTT.

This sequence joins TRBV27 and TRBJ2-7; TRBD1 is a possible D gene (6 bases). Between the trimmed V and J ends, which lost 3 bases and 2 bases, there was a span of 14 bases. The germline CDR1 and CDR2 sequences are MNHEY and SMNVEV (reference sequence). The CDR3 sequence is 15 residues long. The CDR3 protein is CASSLSQGWAYEQYF. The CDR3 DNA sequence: TGTGCCAGCAGTTTGAGTCAGGGGTGGGCCTACGAGCAGTACTTC.

CDR3 nucleotide sequence: TGTGCCAGTAGTTGGAGGGGGCGGATGGAGACCCAGTACTTC. It specifies CASSWRGRMETQYF. V gene TRBV19 combines with J gene TRBJ2-7; D might be TRBD1 (7 bases). TRBJ2-5 explains the end of the DNA better; the J call may be wrong. This CDR3 region has 14 residues. Germline V gives CDR1 LNHDA, CDR2 SQIVND (reference sequence).

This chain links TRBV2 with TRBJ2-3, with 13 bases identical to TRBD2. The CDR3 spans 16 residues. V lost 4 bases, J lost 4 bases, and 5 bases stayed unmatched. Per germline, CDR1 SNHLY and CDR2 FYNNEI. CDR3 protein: CASSGWTSGGADTQYF. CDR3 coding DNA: TGTGCCAGCAGTGGCTGGACTAGCGGGGGCGCAGATACGCAGTATTTT.

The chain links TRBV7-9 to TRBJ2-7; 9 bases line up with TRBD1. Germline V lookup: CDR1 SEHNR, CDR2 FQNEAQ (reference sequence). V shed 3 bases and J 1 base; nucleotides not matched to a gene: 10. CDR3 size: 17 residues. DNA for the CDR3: TGTGCCAGCAGCTTGCCGGGACAGGGTGCAGGATCCTACGAGCAGTACTTC. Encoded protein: CASSLPGQGAGSYEQYF.

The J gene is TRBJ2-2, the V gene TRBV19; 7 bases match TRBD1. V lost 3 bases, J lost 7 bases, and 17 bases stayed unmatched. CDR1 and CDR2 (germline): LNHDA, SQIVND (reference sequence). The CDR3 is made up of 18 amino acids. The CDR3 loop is CASSILPGQTRNNGELFF. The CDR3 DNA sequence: TGTGCCAGTAGTATTTTACCGGGACAGACAAGAAATAACGGGGAGCTGTTTTTT.

CDR3 sequence (DNA): TGTGCCAGCAGCTTAGTTGGCAGCATCACCCTCCACTTT. Translated, it gives CASSLVGSITLHF. This rearrangement joins TRBV7-9 to TRBJ1-6, with unresolved D. With 1 base removed from V and 14 bases from J, the gap between germline ends came to 12 bases. Germline V CDR1 and CDR2: SEHNR, FQNEAQ (reference sequence). The CDR3 contains 13 residues.

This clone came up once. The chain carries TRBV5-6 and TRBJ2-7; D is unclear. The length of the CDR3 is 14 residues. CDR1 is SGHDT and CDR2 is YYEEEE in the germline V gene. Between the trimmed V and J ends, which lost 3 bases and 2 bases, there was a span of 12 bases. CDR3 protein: CASSSDDRTYEQYF. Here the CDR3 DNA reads TGTGCCAGCAGCTCGGACGACCGAACCTACGAGCAGTACTTC.

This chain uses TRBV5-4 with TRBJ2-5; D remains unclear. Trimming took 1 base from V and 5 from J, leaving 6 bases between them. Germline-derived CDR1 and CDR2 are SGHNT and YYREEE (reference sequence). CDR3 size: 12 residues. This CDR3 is CASSLTEETQYF. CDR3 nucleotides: TGTGCCAGCAGCTTGACGGAGGAGACCCAGTACTTC.

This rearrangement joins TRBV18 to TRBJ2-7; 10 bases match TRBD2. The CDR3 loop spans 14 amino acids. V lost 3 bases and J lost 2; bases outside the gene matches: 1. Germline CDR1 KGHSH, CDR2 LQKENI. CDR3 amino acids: CASSPLAGAYEQYF. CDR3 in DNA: TGTGCCAGCTCACCTCTAGCGGGGGCCTACGAGCAGTACTTC.

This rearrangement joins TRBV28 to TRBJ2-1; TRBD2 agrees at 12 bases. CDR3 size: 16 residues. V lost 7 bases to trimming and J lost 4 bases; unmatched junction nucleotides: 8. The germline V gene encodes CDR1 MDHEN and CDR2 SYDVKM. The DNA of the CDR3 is TGTGCCAGCACCCCCGGACTAGCGGGGCTATACAATGAGCAGTTCTTC. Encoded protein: CASTPGLAGLYNEQFF. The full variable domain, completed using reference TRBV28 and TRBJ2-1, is DVKVTQSSRYLVKRTGEKVFLECVQDMDHENMFWYRQDPGLGLRLIYFSYDVKMKEKGDIPEGYSVSREKKERFSLILESASTNQTSMYLCASTPGLAGLYNEQFFGPGTRLTVL.

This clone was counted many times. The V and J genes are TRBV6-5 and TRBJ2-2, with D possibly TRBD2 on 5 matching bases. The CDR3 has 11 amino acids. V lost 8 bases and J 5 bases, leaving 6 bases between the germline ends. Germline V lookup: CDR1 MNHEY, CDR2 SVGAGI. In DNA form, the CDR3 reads TGTGCCAGCGGGGAGACCGGGGAGCTGTTTTTT. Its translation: CASGETGELFF.

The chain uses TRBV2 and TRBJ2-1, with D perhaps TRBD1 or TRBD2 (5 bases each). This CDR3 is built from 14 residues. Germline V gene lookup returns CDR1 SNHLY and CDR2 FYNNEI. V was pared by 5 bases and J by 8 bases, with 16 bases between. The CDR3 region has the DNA TGTGCCAGCAGTCCCGGGACGCTTGGCGATGAGCAGTTCTTC. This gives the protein CASSPGTLGDEQFF.

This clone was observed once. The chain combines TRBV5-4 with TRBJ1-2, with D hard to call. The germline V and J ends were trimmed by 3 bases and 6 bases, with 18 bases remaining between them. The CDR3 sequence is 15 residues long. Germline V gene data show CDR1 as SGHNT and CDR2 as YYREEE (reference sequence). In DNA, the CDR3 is TGTGCCAGCAGCTATGGAGAGAGGGTGTGGGATGGCTACACCTTC. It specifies CASSYGERVWDGYTF.

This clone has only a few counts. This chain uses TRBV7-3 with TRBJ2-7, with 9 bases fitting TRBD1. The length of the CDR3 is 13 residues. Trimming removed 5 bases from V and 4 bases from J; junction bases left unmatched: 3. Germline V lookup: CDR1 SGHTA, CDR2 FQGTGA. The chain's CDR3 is CASSPGTGYEQYF. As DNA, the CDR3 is TGTGCCAGCAGCCCAGGGACAGGGTACGAGCAGTACTTC.

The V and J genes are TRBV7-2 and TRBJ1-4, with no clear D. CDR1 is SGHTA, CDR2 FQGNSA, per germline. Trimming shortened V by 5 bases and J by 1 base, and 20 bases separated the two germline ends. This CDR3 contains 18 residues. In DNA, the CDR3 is TGTGCCAGCAGCGGGCTGCCACCTCCCTCAGAAACTAATGAAAAACTGTTTTTT. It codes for CASSGLPPPSETNEKLFF.

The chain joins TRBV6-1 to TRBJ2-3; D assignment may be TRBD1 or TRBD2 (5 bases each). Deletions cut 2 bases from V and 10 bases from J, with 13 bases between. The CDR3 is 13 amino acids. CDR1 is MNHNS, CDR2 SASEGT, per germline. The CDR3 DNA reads TGTGCCAGCAGTGAATTTAGTGGGGGTGCGCAGTATTTT. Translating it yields CASSEFSGGAQYF.

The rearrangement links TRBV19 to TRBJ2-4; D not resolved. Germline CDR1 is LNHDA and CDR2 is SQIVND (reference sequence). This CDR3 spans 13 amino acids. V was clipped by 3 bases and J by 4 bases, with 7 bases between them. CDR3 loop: CASSIRQKNIQYF. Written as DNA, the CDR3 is TGTGCCAGTAGTATTAGGCAGAAAAACATTCAGTACTTC.

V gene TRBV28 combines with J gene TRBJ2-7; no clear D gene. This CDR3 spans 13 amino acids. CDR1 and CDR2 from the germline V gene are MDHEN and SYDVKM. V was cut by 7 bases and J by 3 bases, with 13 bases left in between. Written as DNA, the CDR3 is TGTGCCAGCACTCTGGGTGGGATCTACGAGCAGTACTTC. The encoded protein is CASTLGGIYEQYF. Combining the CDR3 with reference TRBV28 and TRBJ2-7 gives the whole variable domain DVKVTQSSRYLVKRTGEKVFLECVQDMDHENMFWYRQDPGLGLRLIYFSYDVKMKEKGDIPEGYSVSREKKERFSLILESASTNQTSMYLCASTLGGIYEQYFGPGTRLTVT.

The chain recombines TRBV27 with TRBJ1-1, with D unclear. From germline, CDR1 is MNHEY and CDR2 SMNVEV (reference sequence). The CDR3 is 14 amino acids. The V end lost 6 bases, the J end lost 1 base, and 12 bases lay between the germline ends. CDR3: CASRPLQPNTEAFF. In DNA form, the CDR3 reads TGTGCCAGCAGACCCCTCCAGCCGAACACTGAAGCTTTCTTT.

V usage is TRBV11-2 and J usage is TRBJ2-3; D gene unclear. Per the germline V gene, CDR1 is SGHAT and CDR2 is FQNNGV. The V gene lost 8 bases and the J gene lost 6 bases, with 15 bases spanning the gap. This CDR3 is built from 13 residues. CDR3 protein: CASLEQDLDTQYF. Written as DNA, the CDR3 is TGTGCCAGCTTGGAGCAGGATCTGGATACGCAGTATTTT.

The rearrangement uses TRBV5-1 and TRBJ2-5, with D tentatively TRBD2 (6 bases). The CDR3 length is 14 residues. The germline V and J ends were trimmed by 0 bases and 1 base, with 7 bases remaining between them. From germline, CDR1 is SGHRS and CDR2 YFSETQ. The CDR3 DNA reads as TGCGCCAGCAGCTTGGCCGGGGGCCAAGAGACCCAGTACTTC. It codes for CASSLAGGQETQYF.

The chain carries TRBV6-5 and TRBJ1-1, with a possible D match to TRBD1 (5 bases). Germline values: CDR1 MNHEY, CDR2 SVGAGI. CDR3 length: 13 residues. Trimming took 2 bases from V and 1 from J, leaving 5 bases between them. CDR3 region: CASSYGTNTEAFF. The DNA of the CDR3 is TGTGCCAGCAGTTACGGGACGAACACTGAAGCTTTCTTT.

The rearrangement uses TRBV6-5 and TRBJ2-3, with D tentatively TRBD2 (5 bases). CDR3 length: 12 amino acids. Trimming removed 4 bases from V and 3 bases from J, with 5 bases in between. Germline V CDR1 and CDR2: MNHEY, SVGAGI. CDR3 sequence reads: CASSSGTDTQYF. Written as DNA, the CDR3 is TGTGCCAGCAGTTCGGGGACAGATACGCAGTATTTT.

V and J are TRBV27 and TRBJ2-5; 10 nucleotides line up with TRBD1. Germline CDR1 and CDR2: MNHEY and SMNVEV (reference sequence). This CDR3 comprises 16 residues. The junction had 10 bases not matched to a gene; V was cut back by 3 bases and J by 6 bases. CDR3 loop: CASSFSVDRGPKTQYF. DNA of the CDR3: TGTGCCAGCAGTTTTTCGGTCGACAGGGGGCCTAAGACCCAGTACTTC.